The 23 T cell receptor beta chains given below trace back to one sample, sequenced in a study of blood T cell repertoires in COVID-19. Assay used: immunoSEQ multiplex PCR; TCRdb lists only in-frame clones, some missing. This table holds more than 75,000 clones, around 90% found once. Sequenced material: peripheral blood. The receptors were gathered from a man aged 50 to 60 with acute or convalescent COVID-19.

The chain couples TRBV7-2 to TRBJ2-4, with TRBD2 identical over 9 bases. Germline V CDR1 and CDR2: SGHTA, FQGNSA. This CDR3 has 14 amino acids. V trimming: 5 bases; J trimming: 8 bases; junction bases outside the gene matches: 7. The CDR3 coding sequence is TGTGCCAGCAGCACCCGGACTAGCGAGGACATTCAGTACTTC. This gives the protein CASSTRTSEDIQYF.

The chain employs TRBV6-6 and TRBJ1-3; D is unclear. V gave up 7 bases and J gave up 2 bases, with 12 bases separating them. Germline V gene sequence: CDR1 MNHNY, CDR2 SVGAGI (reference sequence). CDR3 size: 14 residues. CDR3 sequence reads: CASMGPPTGNTIYF. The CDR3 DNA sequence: TGTGCCAGCATGGGCCCCCCCACTGGAAACACCATATATTTT.

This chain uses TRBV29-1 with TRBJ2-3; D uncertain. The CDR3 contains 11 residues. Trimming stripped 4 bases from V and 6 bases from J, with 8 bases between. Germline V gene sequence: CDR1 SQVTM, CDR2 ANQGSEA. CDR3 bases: TGCAGCGTTGCGGTGGAGGATACGCAGTATTTT. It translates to CSVAVEDTQYF.

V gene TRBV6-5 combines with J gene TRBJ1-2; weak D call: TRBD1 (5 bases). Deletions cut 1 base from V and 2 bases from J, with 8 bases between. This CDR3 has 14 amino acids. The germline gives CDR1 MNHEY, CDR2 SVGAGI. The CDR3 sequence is CASSYFSGNYGYTF. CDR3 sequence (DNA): TGTGCCAGCAGTTACTTTTCAGGGAACTATGGCTACACCTTC.

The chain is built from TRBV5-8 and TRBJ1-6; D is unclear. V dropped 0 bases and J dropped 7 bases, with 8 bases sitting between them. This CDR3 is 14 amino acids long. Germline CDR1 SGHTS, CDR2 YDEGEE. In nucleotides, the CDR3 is TGTGCCAGCAGCTTGGGCCGGGAAAATTCACCCCTCCACTTT. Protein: CASSLGRENSPLHF.

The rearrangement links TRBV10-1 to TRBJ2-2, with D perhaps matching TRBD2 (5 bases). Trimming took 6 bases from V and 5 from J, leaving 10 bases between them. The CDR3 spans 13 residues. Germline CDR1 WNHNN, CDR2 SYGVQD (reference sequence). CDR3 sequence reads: CASSARETGELFF. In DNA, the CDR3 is TGCGCCAGCAGCGCCCGGGAAACCGGGGAGCTGTTTTTT.

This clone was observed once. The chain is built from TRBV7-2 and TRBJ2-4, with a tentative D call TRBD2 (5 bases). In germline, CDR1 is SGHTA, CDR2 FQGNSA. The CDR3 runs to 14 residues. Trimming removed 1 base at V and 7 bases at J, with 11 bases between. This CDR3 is CASSLGLAPNIQYF. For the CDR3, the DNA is TGTGCCAGCAGCTTAGGGCTAGCTCCGAACATTCAGTACTTC.

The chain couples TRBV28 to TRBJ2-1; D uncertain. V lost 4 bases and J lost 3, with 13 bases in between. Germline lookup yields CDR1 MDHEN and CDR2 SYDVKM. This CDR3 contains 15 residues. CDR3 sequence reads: CASSYRPRLYNEQFF. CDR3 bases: TGTGCCAGCAGTTACAGACCTCGCCTCTACAATGAGCAGTTCTTC.

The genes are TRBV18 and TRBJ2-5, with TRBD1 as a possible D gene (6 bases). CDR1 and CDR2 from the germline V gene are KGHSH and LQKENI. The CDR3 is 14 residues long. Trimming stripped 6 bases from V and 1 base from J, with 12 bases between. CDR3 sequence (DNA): TGTGCCAGCTCGCCGGGACAACTCCAAGAGACCCAGTACTTC. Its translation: CASSPGQLQETQYF.

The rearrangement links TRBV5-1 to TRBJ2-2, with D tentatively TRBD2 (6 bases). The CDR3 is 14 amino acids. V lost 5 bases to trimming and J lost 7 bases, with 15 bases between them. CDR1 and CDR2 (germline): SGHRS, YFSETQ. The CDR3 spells CASSHREQGGELFF. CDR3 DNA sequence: TGCGCCAGCAGTCATCGGGAGCAGGGCGGGGAGCTGTTTTTT.

DNA of the CDR3: TGTGCCAGCAGAGCCTCGGGACAATTCTACGAGCAGTACGTC. It specifies CASRASGQFYEQYV. The chain employs TRBV2 and TRBJ2-7; tentatively, D is TRBD1 (6 bases). Germline CDR1 SNHLY, CDR2 FYNNEI. V was cut by 6 bases and J by 3 bases, with 15 bases left in between. This CDR3 spans 14 amino acids.

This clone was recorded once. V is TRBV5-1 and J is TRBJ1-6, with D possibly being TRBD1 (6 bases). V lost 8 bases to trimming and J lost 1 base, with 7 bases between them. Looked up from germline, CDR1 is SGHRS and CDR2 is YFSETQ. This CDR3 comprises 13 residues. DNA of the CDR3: TGCGCCAGTAGGGGGTCCTATAATTCACCCCTCCACTTT. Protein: CASRGSYNSPLHF.

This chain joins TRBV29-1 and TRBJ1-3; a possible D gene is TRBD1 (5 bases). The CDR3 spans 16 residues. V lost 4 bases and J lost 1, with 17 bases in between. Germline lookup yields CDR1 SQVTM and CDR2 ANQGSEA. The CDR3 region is CSVGGTDFPSGNTIYF. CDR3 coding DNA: TGCAGCGTTGGGGGGACTGATTTTCCTTCTGGAAACACCATATATTTT.

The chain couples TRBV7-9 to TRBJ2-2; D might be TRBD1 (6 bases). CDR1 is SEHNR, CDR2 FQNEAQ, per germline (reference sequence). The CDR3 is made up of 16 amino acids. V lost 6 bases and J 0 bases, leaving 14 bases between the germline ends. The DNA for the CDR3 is TGTGCCAGCAGACCCGGGACACCCGCGAACACCGGGGAGCTGTTTTTT. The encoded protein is CASRPGTPANTGELFF.

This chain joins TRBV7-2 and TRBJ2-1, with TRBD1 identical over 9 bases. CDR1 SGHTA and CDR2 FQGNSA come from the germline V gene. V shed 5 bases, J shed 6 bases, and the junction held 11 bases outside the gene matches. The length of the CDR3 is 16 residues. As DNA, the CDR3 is TGTGCCAGCAGCATCGCCGGGACAGGGAATGGCAATGAGCAGTTCTTC. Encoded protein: CASSIAGTGNGNEQFF.

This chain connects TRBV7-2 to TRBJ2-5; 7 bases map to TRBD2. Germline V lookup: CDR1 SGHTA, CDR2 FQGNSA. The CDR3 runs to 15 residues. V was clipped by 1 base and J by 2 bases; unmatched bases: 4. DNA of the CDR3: TGTGCCAGCAGCTTAGGGGGAGGGGAACAAGAGACCCAGTACTTC. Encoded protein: CASSLGGGEQETQYF.

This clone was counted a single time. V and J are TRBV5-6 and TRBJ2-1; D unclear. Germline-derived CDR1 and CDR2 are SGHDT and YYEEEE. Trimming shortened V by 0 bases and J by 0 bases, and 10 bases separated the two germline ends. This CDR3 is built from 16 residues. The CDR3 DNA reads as TGTGCCAGCAGCTTGGTTGTCCGGAGCTCCTACAATGAGCAGTTCTTC. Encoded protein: CASSLVVRSSYNEQFF.

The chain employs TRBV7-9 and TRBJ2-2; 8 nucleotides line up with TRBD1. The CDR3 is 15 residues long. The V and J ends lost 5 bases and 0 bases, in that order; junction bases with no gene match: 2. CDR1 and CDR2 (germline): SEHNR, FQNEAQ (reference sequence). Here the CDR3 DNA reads TGTGCCAGCAGCCCGGACAGGGCGAACACCGGGGAGCTGTTTTTT. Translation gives CASSPDRANTGELFF.

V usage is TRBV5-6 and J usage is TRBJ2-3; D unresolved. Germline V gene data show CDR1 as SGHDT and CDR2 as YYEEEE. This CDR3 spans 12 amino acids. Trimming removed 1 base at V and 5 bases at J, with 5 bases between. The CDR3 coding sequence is TGTGCCAGCAGCTTGTCCGGAGATACGCAGTATTTT. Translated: CASSLSGDTQYF.

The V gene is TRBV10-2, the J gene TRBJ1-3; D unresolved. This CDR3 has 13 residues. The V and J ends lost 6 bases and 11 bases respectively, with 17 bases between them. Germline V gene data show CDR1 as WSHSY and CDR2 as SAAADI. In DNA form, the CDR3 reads TGCGCCAGCAGAACGGCGACTACCAACGCCATATATTTT. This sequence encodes CASRTATTNAIYF.

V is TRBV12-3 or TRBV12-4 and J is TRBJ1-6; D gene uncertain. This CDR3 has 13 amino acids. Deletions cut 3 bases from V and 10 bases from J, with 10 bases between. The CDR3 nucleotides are TGTGCCAGCAGTTTGAGCGTTGGATCACCCCTCCACTTT. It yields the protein CASSLSVGSPLHF.

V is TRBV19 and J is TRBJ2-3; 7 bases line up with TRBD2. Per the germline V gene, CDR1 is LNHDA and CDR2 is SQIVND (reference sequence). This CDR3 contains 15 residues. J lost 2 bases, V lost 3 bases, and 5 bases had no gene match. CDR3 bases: TGTGCCAGTAGTATGGGGAGCGGGGCCACAGATACGCAGTATTTT. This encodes CASSMGSGATDTQYF.

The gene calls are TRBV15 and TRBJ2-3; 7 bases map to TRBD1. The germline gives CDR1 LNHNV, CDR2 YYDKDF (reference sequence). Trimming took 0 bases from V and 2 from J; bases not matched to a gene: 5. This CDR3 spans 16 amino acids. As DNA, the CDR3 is TGTGCCACCAGCAGAGATCGACAGGGATACACAGATACGCAGTATTTT. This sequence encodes CATSRDRQGYTDTQYF.